These 32 T cell receptor beta chains were all obtained from the same sample, sequenced in a study of T-cell reconstitution after alpha-beta-depleted transplantation in children. Unique molecular identifiers tagged the TCRbeta library. TCRdb recomputed calls from the PCR reads with MiXCR, one row per CDR3 protein. The repertoire consists of more than 200,000 distinct CDR3 sequences, with under 30% occurring once and the leading ten covering 4% to 5.5%. Sequencing was performed on PBMCs, mostly from graft donor cells, taken 360 days after TCRalphabeta/CD19-depleted stem cell transplant. The receptors shown here come from a female patient aged 2 to 10 who had a stem cell transplant for congenital amegakaryocytic thrombocytopenia, so the T cells may come from the graft donor.

The V gene is TRBV4-1, the J gene TRBJ2-1; the D gene is possibly TRBD1 (6 bases). From germline, CDR1 is MGHRA and CDR2 YSYEKL. The CDR3 runs to 16 residues. Trimming stripped 4 bases from V and 0 bases from J, with 13 bases between. For the CDR3, the DNA is TGCGCCAGCAGCCGTACCACAGGGAACTCCTACAATGAGCAGTTCTTC. Residues: CASSRTTGNSYNEQFF.

This clonotype was detected a few times. The chain links TRBV5-1 to TRBJ2-1, with D uncertain. Germline values: CDR1 SGHRS, CDR2 YFSETQ. This CDR3 has 14 amino acids. Trimming stripped 0 bases from V and 7 bases from J, with 11 bases between. The CDR3 DNA is TGCGCCAGCAGCTTGGTTTCTGACTCGAATGAGCAGTTCTTC. The encoded protein is CASSLVSDSNEQFF.

This chain links TRBV6-5 with TRBJ2-2; D gene ambiguous. This CDR3 has 16 amino acids. V was pared by 0 bases and J by 3 bases, with 11 bases between. The germline gives CDR1 MNHEY, CDR2 SVGAGI. The CDR3 here is CASSYSSVAYTGELFF. CDR3 in DNA: TGTGCCAGCAGTTACTCATCGGTGGCATACACCGGGGAGCTGTTTTTT.

The chain carries TRBV2 and TRBJ1-4; a possible D gene is TRBD1 (5 bases). The CDR3 sequence is 14 residues long. V gave up 6 bases and J gave up 8 bases, with 16 bases separating them. The V gene's germline CDR1 is SNHLY and CDR2 FYNNEI. DNA of the CDR3: TGTGCCAGCAGCCCCCGGGGGATAAGGGAAAAACTGTTTTTT. It codes for CASSPRGIREKLFF.

The rearrangement joins TRBV20-1 to TRBJ1-2, with 7 bases matching TRBD1. The CDR3 runs 17 residues. J gave up 1 base and V 0 bases, and 11 bases lay outside the gene matches. CDR1 DFQATT and CDR2 SNEGSKA come from the germline V gene (reference sequence). The DNA for the CDR3 is TGCAGTGCTAGAGATGCTAGCCCGGGACAGCTTAACTATGGCTACACCTTC. Translation gives CSARDASPGQLNYGYTF.

In this sample, this clonotype turned up many times. The junction shows a germline mismatch at one end, possibly a read error. CDR3 DNA sequence: TGTGCCAGCAGATTAGCGTTGGGGGAGAAAGAGACCCAGTACTTC. Translation: CASRLALGEKETQYF. J is TRBJ2-5 and V is TRBV7-2, with D possibly being TRBD1 or TRBD2 (5 bases each). This CDR3 is 15 amino acids long. Germline-derived CDR1 and CDR2 are SGHTA and FQGNSA.

The CDR3 here is CASTNDPGFTYEQYF. The DNA for the CDR3 is TGCGCCAGCACCAACGACCCGGGTTTTACCTACGAGCAGTACTTC. The genes are TRBV4-1 and TRBJ2-7; D gene ambiguous. The CDR3 totals 15 residues. The V gene lost 7 bases and the J gene lost 2 bases, with 18 bases spanning the gap. CDR1 MGHRA and CDR2 YSYEKL come from the germline V gene.

This clonotype appeared a single time. Since a much larger clone is just one base distant, this may be a read error. This chain links TRBV10-3 with TRBJ2-2, with TRBD2 as a possible D gene (5 bases). The germline gives CDR1 ENHRY, CDR2 SYGVKD. V lost 7 bases and J lost 9, with 15 bases in between. This CDR3 comprises 13 residues. The CDR3 loop is CAINTAAAWELFF. The CDR3 DNA sequence: TGTGCCATCAATACAGCGGCGGCCTGGGAGCTGTTTTTT.

In this sample, this clonotype turned up many times. V gene TRBV12-3 or TRBV12-4 combines with J gene TRBJ2-5; D is possibly TRBD2 (6 bases). This CDR3 spans 14 amino acids. Trimming took 1 base from V and 2 from J, leaving 8 bases between them. CDR3 in DNA: TGTGCCAGCAGTTTAGAACTAGCACAAGAGACCCAGTACTTC. This codes for CASSLELAQETQYF.

This clonotype came up a few times. The V gene is TRBV12-3 or TRBV12-4, the J gene TRBJ2-7; 9 nucleotides agree with TRBD2. The CDR3 has 15 amino acids. V trimming: 7 bases; J trimming: 6 bases; junction bases outside the gene matches: 13. In DNA form, the CDR3 reads TGTGCCAGCACCGTTACGCCAGCGGGGGGCCCCGAGCAGTACTTC. This translates into CASTVTPAGGPEQYF.

V usage is TRBV7-8 and J usage is TRBJ2-7; 14 bases agree with TRBD2. Per the germline V gene, CDR1 is SGHVS and CDR2 is FQNEAQ. The V gene end was trimmed by 5 bases and the J gene end by 7 bases; junction bases not matched to a gene: 7. The CDR3 consists of 15 residues. The CDR3 region has the DNA TGTGCCAGCAGCCCAATAGGACTAGCGGGGGGTGAGCAGTACTTC. Amino acids: CASSPIGLAGGEQYF.

The V call is TRBV27, the J call TRBJ2-7, with D unresolved. CDR3 length equals 15 residues. Germline loops: CDR1 MNHEY, CDR2 SMNVEV (reference sequence). V gave up 3 bases and J gave up 3 bases, with 15 bases separating them. The DNA for the CDR3 is TGTGCCAGCAGTTTTCACCGGTATTCCCTCTACGAGCAGTACTTC. Protein product: CASSFHRYSLYEQYF.

The gene calls are TRBV4-2 and TRBJ1-2; D is undetermined. CDR3 size: 15 residues. Germline V gene data show CDR1 as LGHNA and CDR2 as YNFKEQ. Trimming shortened V by 4 bases and J by 6 bases, and 18 bases separated the two germline ends. This CDR3 reads CASSPRIVGWDGYTF. In nucleotides, the CDR3 is TGTGCCAGCAGCCCCCGAATTGTAGGTTGGGATGGCTACACCTTC.

The CDR3 protein is CASGTGIQPQHF. CDR3 nucleotides: TGTGCCAGCGGTACAGGGATCCAGCCCCAGCATTTT. This chain connects TRBV6-5 to TRBJ1-5, with a tentative D call TRBD1 (6 bases). CDR1 and CDR2 (germline): MNHEY, SVGAGI. This CDR3 has 12 amino acids. Trimming removed 8 bases at V and 7 bases at J, with 12 bases between.

CDR3 bases: TGCGCCAGCAGCCCGCAGGGTTACACTGAAGCTTTCTTT. Its protein product is CASSPQGYTEAFF. This chain uses TRBV4-1 with TRBJ1-1; D possibly corresponds to TRBD1 (5 bases). Germline CDR1 reads MGHRA; CDR2 reads YSYEKL. Between the trimmed V and J ends, which lost 4 bases and 3 bases, there was a span of 9 bases. The CDR3 totals 13 residues.

The J gene is TRBJ1-2, the V gene TRBV29-1, with a weak D call TRBD1 (5 bases). V lost 7 bases and J 2 bases, leaving 17 bases between the germline ends. The CDR3 is 14 amino acids. Germline V gene sequence: CDR1 SQVTM, CDR2 ANQGSEA. The CDR3 loop is CSAGEGDPNYGYTF. In DNA, the CDR3 is TGCAGCGCGGGGGAAGGGGATCCCAACTATGGCTACACCTTC.

V and J are TRBV9 and TRBJ2-2, with D perhaps matching TRBD2 (5 bases). Germline V gives CDR1 SGDLS, CDR2 YYNGEE. V was trimmed by 4 bases and J by 7 bases, leaving 17 bases between them. This CDR3 region has 15 residues. The CDR3: CASSLYSGSYGELFF. The DNA of the CDR3 is TGTGCCAGCAGCCTTTATTCGGGGAGCTACGGGGAGCTGTTTTTT.

This chain connects TRBV20-1 to TRBJ2-5; D remains ambiguous. CDR1 is DFQATT and CDR2 is SNEGSKA in the germline V gene (reference sequence). CDR3 length: 13 amino acids. Trimming left V 0 bases short and J 2 bases short, with 7 bases between. The CDR3 loop is CSARDVRQETQYF. In DNA, the CDR3 is TGCAGTGCTAGAGACGTAAGGCAAGAGACCCAGTACTTC.

CDR3 sequence (DNA): TGCGCCAGCAGCCTCGCCATGGGGACCGTCAGCAATCAGCCCCAGCATTTT. Its protein product is CASSLAMGTVSNQPQHF. J is TRBJ1-5 and V is TRBV4-1; the D gene is possibly TRBD1 (5 bases). Per germline, CDR1 MGHRA and CDR2 YSYEKL. The ends were cut back, 4 bases at V and 1 base at J, with 17 bases in the middle. The CDR3 length is 17 residues.

In this sample, this clonotype turned up a few times. J is TRBJ1-2 and V is TRBV20-1; tentative D call: TRBD1 (6 bases). CDR1 DFQATT and CDR2 SNEGSKA come from the germline V gene (reference sequence). The V end lost 0 bases, the J end lost 8 bases, and 16 bases lay between the germline ends. This CDR3 spans 14 amino acids. DNA for the CDR3: TGCAGTGCTAGAGATTGGGCCAGGGGAGGCGGCTACACCTTC. Protein sequence: CSARDWARGGGYTF.

This clonotype has more than one count but fewer than ten. This sequence joins TRBV6-4 and TRBJ2-1; 13 bases are shared with TRBD2. CDR3 size: 18 residues. Losses at the gene ends were 5 bases for V and 0 bases for J; bases not matched to a gene: 7. CDR1 is MRHNA, CDR2 SNTAGT, per germline. Written as DNA, the CDR3 is TGTGCCAGCAGTTTCCGGACTAGCGGGGGAAGCTCCTACAATGAGCAGTTCTTC. Translation gives CASSFRTSGGSSYNEQFF.

This clonotype was seen a handful of times. J is TRBJ2-3 and V is TRBV5-1; possible D gene TRBD1, 5 bases. Germline CDR1 and CDR2: SGHRS and YFSETQ. The CDR3 has 16 amino acids. V lost 1 base and J lost 0, with 12 bases in between. CDR3 coding DNA: TGCGCCAGCAGCTTGTTAGGGGATCCTAGCACAGATACGCAGTATTTT. Its translation is CASSLLGDPSTDTQYF.

This clonotype has only a few counts. The chain employs TRBV7-8 and TRBJ2-2; the match to TRBD1 covers 9 bases. Trimming cost V 0 bases and J 4 bases; bases outside gene matches: 9. The germline CDR1 and CDR2 sequences are SGHVS and FQNEAQ. CDR3 length equals 18 residues. CDR3 in amino acids: CASSLARDRVVGTGELFF. The CDR3 DNA sequence: TGTGCCAGCAGCTTAGCGCGGGACAGGGTCGTAGGCACCGGGGAGCTGTTTTTT.

The chain couples TRBV28 to TRBJ2-2, with a possible D match to TRBD1 (6 bases). Trimming pared 1 base from V and 4 bases from J, leaving 10 bases between. Germline V gives CDR1 MDHEN, CDR2 SYDVKM. This CDR3 spans 15 amino acids. In DNA form, the CDR3 reads TGTGCCAGCAGTTTATATCGCAGGGGCACCGGGGAGCTGTTTTTT. It codes for CASSLYRRGTGELFF. The full variable domain, completed using reference TRBV28 and TRBJ2-2, is DVKVTQSSRYLVKRTGEKVFLECVQDMDHENMFWYRQDPGLGLRLIYFSYDVKMKEKGDIPEGYSVSREKKERFSLILESASTNQTSMYLCASSLYRRGTGELFFGEGSRLTVL.

This clonotype has ten or more counts. The chain links TRBV12-3 or TRBV12-4 to TRBJ2-1; the D gene could be TRBD1 or TRBD2 (5 bases each). V lost 6 bases, J lost 8 bases, and 23 bases lay in between. The CDR3 is 16 amino acids. CDR3 coding DNA: TGTGCCAGCAGCACCCGGGACCGAACCTTCGGCGATGAGCAGTTCTTC. As protein: CASSTRDRTFGDEQFF.

The rearrangement links TRBV20-1 to TRBJ2-7, with D possibly being TRBD1 (5 bases). This CDR3 comprises 11 residues. The V end was cut by 5 bases, the J end by 4 bases, with 9 bases between. Germline V CDR1 and CDR2: DFQATT, SNEGSKA (reference sequence). The CDR3, as DNA: TGCAGTGCTCTAGGGGATTACGAGCAGTACTTC. It encodes CSALGDYEQYF.

The rearrangement links TRBV3-1 to TRBJ1-2; D uncertain. The CDR3 spans 14 residues. Germline V gene data show CDR1 as LGHDT and CDR2 as YNNKEL (reference sequence). V shed 3 bases and J shed 1 base, with 9 bases lying between them. The CDR3: CASSHSRSNYGYTF. The DNA for the CDR3 is TGTGCCAGCAGCCATTCCAGGAGTAACTATGGCTACACCTTC. Together with reference TRBV3-1 and TRBJ1-2, the CDR3 gives the full variable domain: DTAVSQTPKYLVTQMGNDKSIKCEQNLGHDTMYWYKQDSKKFLKIMFSYNNKELIINETVPNRFSPKSPDKAHLNLHINSLELGDSAVYFCASSHSRSNYGYTFGSGTRLTVV.

This sequence joins TRBV20-1 and TRBJ1-6; D gene ambiguous. The CDR3 consists of 13 residues. The ends were cut back, 7 bases at V and 7 bases at J, with 14 bases in the middle. Germline V lookup: CDR1 DFQATT, CDR2 SNEGSKA (reference sequence). CDR3 sequence (DNA): TGCAGTGGGGTAAGGGAAGGGAATTCACCCCTCCACTTT. This encodes CSGVREGNSPLHF.

V and J are TRBV20-1 and TRBJ1-5; a weak D match, TRBD1 (6 bases). This CDR3 region has 16 residues. Trimming cost V 5 bases and J 0 bases, with 17 bases left between them. Germline CDR1 and CDR2: DFQATT and SNEGSKA (reference sequence). For the CDR3, the DNA is TGCAGTGCTGGATCAGGACAGTTGATTAGCAATCAGCCCCAGCATTTT. It specifies CSAGSGQLISNQPQHF.

The sample holds a few counts of this clonotype. The V and J genes are TRBV30 and TRBJ1-5; D ambiguous. V lost 5 bases to trimming and J lost 4 bases, with 6 bases between them. This CDR3 has 11 amino acids. Per the germline V gene, CDR1 is GTSNPN and CDR2 is SVGIG (reference sequence). The CDR3 sequence is CAWGRNQPQHF. CDR3 DNA: TGTGCCTGGGGTAGGAATCAGCCCCAGCATTTT.

CDR3 coding DNA: TGCAGTGCTTCCGATTTCGGGTCGGACACAGATACGCAGTATTTT. This codes for CSASDFGSDTDTQYF. The chain employs TRBV20-1 and TRBJ2-3; no firm D call. From germline, CDR1 is DFQATT and CDR2 SNEGSKA (reference sequence). V lost 5 bases and J lost 2, with 17 bases in between. The CDR3 runs 15 residues.

As concerns this clonotype: No conserved phenylalanine or tryptophan is present at the end of the CDR3, so a read error is the likely explanation. The chain couples TRBV9 to TRBJ2-3; D possibly uses TRBD1 or TRBD2 (6 bases each). V was cut by 3 bases and J by 1 base, with 12 bases left in between. Germline CDR1 SGDLS, CDR2 YYNGEE. This CDR3 contains 15 residues. The CDR3 nucleotides read TGTGCCAGCAGCGAGGAGGGACATCGCACAGATACGCAGTATTAT. Translating gives CASSEEGHRTDTQYY.